This T cell receptor beta chain emerged from a study of T cell repertoires in cytomegalovirus infection. Overall study context: Carrying CMV and the relevant HLA type showed in public TCR beta signatures.

CDR1 and CDR2 from the germline V gene are DFQATT and SNEGSKA (reference sequence). The CDR3 is 15 residues long. Trimming took off 0 bases at V and 4 bases at J, with 14 bases between the two ends. MiXCR, run by TCRdb on the reads, gives a single entry per CDR3 protein. This sample has 230,000 or so distinct CDR3 sequences, with less than 50% found just once. Regarding this clonotype: The antigen remains undetermined.

The sample was CD8+ T cells from cultured PBMCs, taken from culture after CMV antigen stimulation. This clonotype was sampled from a human donor in good health (CMV status not recorded). Some clones in this sample may be carry-over from other donors' samples. The chain uses TRBV20-1 and TRBJ2-3; D possibly corresponds to TRBD2 (6 bases). The CDR3 DNA reads as TGCAGTGCTAGAGATGGGCGGGACTCCCCAGATACGCAGTATTTT. Translating gives CSARDGRDSPDTQYF.